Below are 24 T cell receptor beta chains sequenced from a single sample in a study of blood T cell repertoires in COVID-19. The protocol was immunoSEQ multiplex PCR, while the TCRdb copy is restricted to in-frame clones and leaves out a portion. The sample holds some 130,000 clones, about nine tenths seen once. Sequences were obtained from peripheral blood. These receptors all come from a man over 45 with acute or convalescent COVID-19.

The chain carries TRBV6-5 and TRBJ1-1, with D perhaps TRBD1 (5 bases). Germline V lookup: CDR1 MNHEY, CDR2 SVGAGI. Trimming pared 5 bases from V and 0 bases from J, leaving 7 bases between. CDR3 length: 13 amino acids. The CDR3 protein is CASSPTVNTEAFF. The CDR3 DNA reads TGTGCCAGCAGTCCGACAGTGAACACTGAAGCTTTCTTT.

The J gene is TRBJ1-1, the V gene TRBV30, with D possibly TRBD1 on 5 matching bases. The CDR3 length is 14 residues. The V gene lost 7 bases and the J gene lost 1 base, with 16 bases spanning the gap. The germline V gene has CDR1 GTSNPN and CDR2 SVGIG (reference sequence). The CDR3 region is CALTGGLSNTEAFF. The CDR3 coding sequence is TGTGCCTTGACGGGGGGACTCTCGAACACTGAAGCTTTCTTT.

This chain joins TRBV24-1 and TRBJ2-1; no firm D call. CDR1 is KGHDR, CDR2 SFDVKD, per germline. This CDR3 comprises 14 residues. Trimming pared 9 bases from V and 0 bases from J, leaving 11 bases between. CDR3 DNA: TGTGCCACCCAAGGCGGAAGCTCCTACAATGAGCAGTTCTTC. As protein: CATQGGSSYNEQFF.

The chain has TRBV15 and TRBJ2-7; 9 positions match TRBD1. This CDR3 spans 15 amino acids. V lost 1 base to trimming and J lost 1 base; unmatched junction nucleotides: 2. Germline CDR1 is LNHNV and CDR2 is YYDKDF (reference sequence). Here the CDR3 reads CATSRGGTGSYEQYF. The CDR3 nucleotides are TGTGCCACCAGCAGAGGAGGGACAGGGTCCTACGAGCAGTACTTC.

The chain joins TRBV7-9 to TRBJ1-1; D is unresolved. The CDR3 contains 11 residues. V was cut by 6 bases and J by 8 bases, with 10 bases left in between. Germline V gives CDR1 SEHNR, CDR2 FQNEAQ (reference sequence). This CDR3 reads CASRPWPEAFF. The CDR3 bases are TGTGCCAGCAGACCCTGGCCCGAAGCTTTCTTT.

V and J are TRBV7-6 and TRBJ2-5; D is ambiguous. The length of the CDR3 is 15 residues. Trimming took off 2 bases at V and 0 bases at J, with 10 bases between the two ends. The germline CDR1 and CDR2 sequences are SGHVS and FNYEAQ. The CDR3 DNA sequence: TGTGCCAGCAGCTTATATATACTAAACCAAGAGACCCAGTACTTC. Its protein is CASSLYILNQETQYF.

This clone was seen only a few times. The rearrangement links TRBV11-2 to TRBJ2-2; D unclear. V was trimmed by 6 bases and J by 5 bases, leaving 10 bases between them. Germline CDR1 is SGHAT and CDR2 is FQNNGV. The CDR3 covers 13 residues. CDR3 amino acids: CASSRTGTGELFF. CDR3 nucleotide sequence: TGTGCCAGCAGTCGAACCGGGACCGGGGAGCTGTTTTTT.

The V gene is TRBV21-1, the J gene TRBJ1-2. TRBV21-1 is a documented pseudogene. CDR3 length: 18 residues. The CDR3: CASSKEERCQVNFQARTF. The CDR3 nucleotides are TGTGCCAGCAGCAAAGAGGAGCGGTGTCAGGTCAACTTCCAGGCTAGGACCTTC.

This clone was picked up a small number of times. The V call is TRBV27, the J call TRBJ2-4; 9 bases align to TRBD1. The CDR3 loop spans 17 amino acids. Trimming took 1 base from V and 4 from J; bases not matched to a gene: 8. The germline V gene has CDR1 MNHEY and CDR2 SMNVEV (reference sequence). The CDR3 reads CASSLFSTGGQKNIQYF. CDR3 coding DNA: TGTGCCAGCAGTTTATTCTCGACAGGGGGACAAAAAAACATTCAGTACTTC.

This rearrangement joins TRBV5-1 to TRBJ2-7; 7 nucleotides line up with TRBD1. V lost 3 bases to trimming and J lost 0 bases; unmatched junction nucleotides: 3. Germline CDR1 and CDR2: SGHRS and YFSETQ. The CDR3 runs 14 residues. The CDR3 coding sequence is TGCGCCAGCAGCTGGGGGACAGACTCCTACGAGCAGTACTTC. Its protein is CASSWGTDSYEQYF.

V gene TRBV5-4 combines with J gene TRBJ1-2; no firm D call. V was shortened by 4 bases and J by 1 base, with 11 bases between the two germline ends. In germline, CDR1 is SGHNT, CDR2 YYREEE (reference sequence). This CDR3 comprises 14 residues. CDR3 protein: CASSPTGVNYGYTF. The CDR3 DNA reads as TGTGCCAGCAGCCCAACGGGTGTTAACTATGGCTACACCTTC.

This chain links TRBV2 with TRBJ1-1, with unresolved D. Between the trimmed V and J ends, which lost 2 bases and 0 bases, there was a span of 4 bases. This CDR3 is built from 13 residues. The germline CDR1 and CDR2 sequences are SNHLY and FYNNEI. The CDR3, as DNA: TGTGCCAGCAGTGAAATAGTGAACACTGAAGCTTTCTTT. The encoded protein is CASSEIVNTEAFF.

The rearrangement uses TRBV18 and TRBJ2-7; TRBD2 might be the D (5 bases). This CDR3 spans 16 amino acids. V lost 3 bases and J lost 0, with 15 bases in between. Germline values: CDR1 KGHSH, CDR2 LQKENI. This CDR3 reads CASSPLGGPSSYEQYF. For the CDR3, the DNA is TGTGCCAGCTCACCTCTCGGAGGCCCATCCTCCTACGAGCAGTACTTC.

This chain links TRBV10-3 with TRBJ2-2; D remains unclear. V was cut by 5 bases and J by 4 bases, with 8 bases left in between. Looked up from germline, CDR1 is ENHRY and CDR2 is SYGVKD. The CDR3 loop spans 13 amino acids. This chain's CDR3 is CAISRSSTGELFF. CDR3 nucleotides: TGTGCCATCAGTCGATCGAGCACCGGGGAGCTGTTTTTT.

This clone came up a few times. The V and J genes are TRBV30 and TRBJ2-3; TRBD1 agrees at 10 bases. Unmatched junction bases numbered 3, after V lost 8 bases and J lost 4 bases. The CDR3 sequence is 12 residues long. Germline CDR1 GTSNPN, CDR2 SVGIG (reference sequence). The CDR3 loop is CAGDRGADTQYF. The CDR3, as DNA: TGTGCCGGGGACAGGGGAGCAGATACGCAGTATTTT.

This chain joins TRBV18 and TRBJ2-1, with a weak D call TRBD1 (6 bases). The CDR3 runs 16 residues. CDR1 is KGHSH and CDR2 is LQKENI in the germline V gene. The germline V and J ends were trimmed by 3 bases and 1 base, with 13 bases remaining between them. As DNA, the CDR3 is TGTGCCAGCTCACCGACCGGACAGCTTTCCTACAATGAGCAGTTCTTC. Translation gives CASSPTGQLSYNEQFF.

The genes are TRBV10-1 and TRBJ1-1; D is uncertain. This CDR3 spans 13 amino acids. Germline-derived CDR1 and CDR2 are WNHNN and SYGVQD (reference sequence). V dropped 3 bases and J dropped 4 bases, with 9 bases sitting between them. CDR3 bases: TGCGCCAGCAGTGACCCCGCCAGCACTGAAGCTTTCTTT. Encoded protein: CASSDPASTEAFF.

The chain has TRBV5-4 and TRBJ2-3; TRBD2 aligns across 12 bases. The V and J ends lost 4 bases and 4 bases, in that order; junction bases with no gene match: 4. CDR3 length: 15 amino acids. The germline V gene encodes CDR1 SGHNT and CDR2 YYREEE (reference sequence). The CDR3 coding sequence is TGTGCCAGCAGCATGACTAGCGGGAGTGCAGATACGCAGTATTTT. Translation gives CASSMTSGSADTQYF. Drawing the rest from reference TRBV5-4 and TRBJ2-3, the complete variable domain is ETGVTQSPTHLIKTRGQQVTLRCSSQSGHNTVSWYQQALGQGPQFIFQYYREEENGRGNFPPRFSGLQFPNYSSELNVNALELDDSALYLCASSMTSGSADTQYFGPGTRLTVL.

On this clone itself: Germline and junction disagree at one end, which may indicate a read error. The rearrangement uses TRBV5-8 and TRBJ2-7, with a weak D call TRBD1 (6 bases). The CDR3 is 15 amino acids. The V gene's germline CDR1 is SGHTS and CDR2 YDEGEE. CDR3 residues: CASSRYQGHSDEQYF. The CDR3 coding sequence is TGTGCCAGCAGCCGATACCAGGGACACTCCGACGAGCAGTACTTC.

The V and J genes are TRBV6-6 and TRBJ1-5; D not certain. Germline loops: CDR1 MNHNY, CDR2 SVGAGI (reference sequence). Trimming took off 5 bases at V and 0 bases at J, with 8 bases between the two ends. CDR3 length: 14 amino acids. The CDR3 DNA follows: TGTGCCAGCAGTCCAGTAAATAGCAATCAGCCCCAGCATTTT. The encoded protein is CASSPVNSNQPQHF.

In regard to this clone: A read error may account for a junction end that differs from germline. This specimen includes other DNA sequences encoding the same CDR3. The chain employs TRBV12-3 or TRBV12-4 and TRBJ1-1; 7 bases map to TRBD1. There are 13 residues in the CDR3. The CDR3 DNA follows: TGTGCCAGCAGTCGGACAGGCCGCACTGAGGCTTTCTTT. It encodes CASSRTGRTEAFF.

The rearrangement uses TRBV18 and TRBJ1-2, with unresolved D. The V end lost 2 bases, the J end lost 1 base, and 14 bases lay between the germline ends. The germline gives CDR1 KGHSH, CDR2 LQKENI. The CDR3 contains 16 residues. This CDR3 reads CASSPWAGESNYGYTF. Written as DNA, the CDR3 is TGTGCCAGCTCACCATGGGCGGGTGAAAGTAACTATGGCTACACCTTC.

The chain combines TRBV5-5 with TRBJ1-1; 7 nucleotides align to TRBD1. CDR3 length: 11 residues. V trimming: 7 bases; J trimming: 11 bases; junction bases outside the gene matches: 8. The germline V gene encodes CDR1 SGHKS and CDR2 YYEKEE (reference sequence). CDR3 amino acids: CASLRGGEAFF. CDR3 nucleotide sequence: TGTGCCAGCCTAAGAGGGGGCGAGGCTTTCTTT.

Written as DNA, the CDR3 is TGTGCCAGCAGCTTGATGGGCAGGGGTTCGAACACTGAAGCTTTCTTT. It translates to CASSLMGRGSNTEAFF. This rearrangement joins TRBV7-6 to TRBJ1-1, with a possible D match to TRBD1 (6 bases). Germline V CDR1 and CDR2: SGHVS, FNYEAQ. This CDR3 has 16 residues. The V end lost 3 bases, the J end lost 1 base, and 15 bases lay between the germline ends.